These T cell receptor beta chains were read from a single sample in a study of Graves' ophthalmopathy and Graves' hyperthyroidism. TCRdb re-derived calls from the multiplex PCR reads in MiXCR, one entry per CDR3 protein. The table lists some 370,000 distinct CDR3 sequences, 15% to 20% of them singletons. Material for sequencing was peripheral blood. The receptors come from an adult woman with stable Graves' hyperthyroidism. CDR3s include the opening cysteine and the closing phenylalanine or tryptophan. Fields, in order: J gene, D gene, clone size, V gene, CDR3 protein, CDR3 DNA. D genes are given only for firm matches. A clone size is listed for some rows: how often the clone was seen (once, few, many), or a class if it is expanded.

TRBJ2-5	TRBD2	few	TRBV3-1	CASSPPLAGEQETQYF	TGTGCCAGCAGCCCCCCTCTAGCGGGAGAGCAAGAGACCCAGTACTTC
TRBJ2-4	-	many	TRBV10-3	CAISESGEGIQYF	TGTGCCATCAGTGAATCAGGGGAAGGCATTCAGTACTTC
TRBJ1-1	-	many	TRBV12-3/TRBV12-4	CASSTRLNTEAFF	TGTGCCAGCAGTACGCGATTGAACACTGAAGCTTTCTTT
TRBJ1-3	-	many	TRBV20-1	CSALDRKNGNTIYF	TGCAGTGCTTTAGACAGAAAGAACGGAAACACCATATATTTT
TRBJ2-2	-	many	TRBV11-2	CASSLSGAGELFF	TGTGCCAGCAGCTTATCGGGGGCCGGGGAGCTGTTTTTT
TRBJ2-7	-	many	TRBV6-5	CASPSSTESVEQYF	TGTGCCAGCCCCAGCTCGACAGAGTCCGTCGAGCAGTACTTC
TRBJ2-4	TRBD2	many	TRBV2	CASSEIWGGLKYF	TGTGCCAGCAGTGAAATTTGGGGGGGACTTAAGTACTTC
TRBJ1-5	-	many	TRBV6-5	CASSYSANQPQHF	TGTGCCAGCAGTTACTCCGCCAATCAGCCCCAGCATTTT
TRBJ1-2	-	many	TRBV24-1	CATIGAPVGYGYTF	TGTGCCACCATTGGCGCCCCCGTTGGCTATGGCTACACCTTC
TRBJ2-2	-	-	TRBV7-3	CASSLGASNTRELFF	TGTGCCAGCAGCTTAGGGGCTTCGAACACCAGGGAGCTGTTTTTT
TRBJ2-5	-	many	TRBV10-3	CAISEGGKESQYF	TGTGCCATCAGTGAGGGCGGAAAGGAGTCCCAGTACTTC
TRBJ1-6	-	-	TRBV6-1	CASSEVGVTSPLHF	TGTGCCAGCAGTGAGGTGGGGGTAACGTCACCCCTCCACTTT